The next 10 T cell receptor beta chains were all read from a single sample in a study of breast tumors, draining lymph nodes, adjacent tissues. MiXCR, run by TCRdb on the multiplex PCR reads, gives a single entry per CDR3 protein. The sample contains roughly 8,300 distinct CDR3 sequences, about two fifths of which appear only once. The specimen was tumor-adjacent breast tissue. All receptors come from a female donor with breast cancer. Some clones in this sample may be carry-over from other donors' samples.

The chain combines TRBV2 with TRBJ2-7; 11 bases align to TRBD2. V lost 7 bases and J lost 4; bases outside the gene matches: 6. This CDR3 spans 14 amino acids. CDR1 and CDR2 from the germline V gene are SNHLY and FYNNEI. The DNA of the CDR3 is TGTGCCAGCATGGCTAGCGGGAGGAAATACGAGCAGTACTTC. Translating it yields CASMASGRKYEQYF.

There are many counts of this clonotype. The chain carries TRBV3-1 and TRBJ2-7, with 11 bases aligning to TRBD2. CDR3 size: 15 residues. The V gene end was trimmed by 2 bases and the J gene end by 9 bases; junction bases not matched to a gene: 9. Germline V gives CDR1 LGHDT, CDR2 YNNKEL (reference sequence). CDR3 bases: TGTGCCAGCAGCCAACGGACTAGCGGGCGTGAGTGGCAGTACTTC. Residues: CASSQRTSGREWQYF.

This clonotype is large by share. The V gene is TRBV7-8, the J gene TRBJ2-7; possible D gene TRBD1, 5 bases. CDR3 size: 16 residues. Germline V lookup: CDR1 SGHVS, CDR2 FQNEAQ. V was trimmed by 5 bases and J by 1 base, leaving 18 bases between them. CDR3 residues: CASSLLGQPNSYEQYF. As DNA, the CDR3 is TGTGCCAGCAGCCTACTCGGACAACCCAATTCCTACGAGCAGTACTTC.

This clonotype has a count of ten or more. The chain couples TRBV28 to TRBJ1-2; weak D call: TRBD1 (5 bases). Trimming removed 2 bases from V and 4 bases from J, with 17 bases in between. The CDR3 contains 16 residues. Looked up from germline, CDR1 is MDHEN and CDR2 is SYDVKM. The CDR3 bases are TGTGCCAGCAGTTTACCCCAATCGACAGCCCCCTATGGCTACACCTTC. It is translated as CASSLPQSTAPYGYTF.

This clonotype qualifies as medium-sized. This chain connects TRBV5-1 to TRBJ2-7; 13 positions match TRBD2. The junction had 10 bases not matched to a gene; V was cut back by 4 bases and J by 6 bases. Germline loops: CDR1 SGHRS, CDR2 YFSETQ. CDR3 length: 16 residues. CDR3 DNA: TGCGCCAGCAGCCGAGGACTAGCGGGAGATGGGGGCGAGCAGTACTTC. It yields the protein CASSRGLAGDGGEQYF.

In this sample, this clonotype turned up many times. The CDR3 protein is CSARVGVTNEKLFF. The DNA of the CDR3 is TGCAGTGCTAGAGTCGGAGTGACTAATGAAAAACTGTTTTTT. The chain uses TRBV20-1 and TRBJ1-4; unclear D gene. V dropped 1 base and J dropped 2 bases, with 8 bases sitting between them. CDR3 size: 14 residues. From germline, CDR1 is DFQATT and CDR2 SNEGSKA (reference sequence).

This chain uses TRBV4-1 with TRBJ1-2; 9 bases align to TRBD1. Germline CDR1 is MGHRA and CDR2 is YSYEKL. This CDR3 spans 15 amino acids. Unmatched junction bases numbered 7, after V lost 0 bases and J lost 8 bases. The CDR3 reads CASSQDPSGTGGYTF. In DNA form, the CDR3 reads TGCGCCAGCAGCCAAGATCCCTCAGGGACAGGGGGCTACACCTTC.

By frequency in the sample, this clonotype is medium-sized. The chain links TRBV15 to TRBJ1-5; 11 bases map to TRBD1. The trim removed 5 bases at V and 7 bases at J, leaving 4 bases unmatched. There are 14 residues in the CDR3. Germline values: CDR1 LNHNV, CDR2 YYDKDF (reference sequence). CDR3 in DNA: TGTGCCACCAGCCCGGGACAGGGGGGCCAGCCCCAGCATTTT. Its protein is CATSPGQGGQPQHF.

Notes on this clonotype: Germline is not matched at one junction end, which may reflect a read error. This chain joins TRBV7-8 and TRBJ1-3, with TRBD1 matching over 7 bases. This CDR3 is built from 16 residues. Germline CDR1 is SGHVS and CDR2 is FQNEAQ. CDR3 in DNA: TGTGCCAGCAGGGCTACGACAGGGTGGTCCGGAAACACCGTATATTTT. This translates into CASRATTGWSGNTVYF.

This clonotype has a count of ten or more. This chain uses TRBV27 with TRBJ2-2; D perhaps matches TRBD1 (5 bases). The germline gives CDR1 MNHEY, CDR2 SMNVEV (reference sequence). Trimming shortened V by 3 bases and J by 5 bases, and 10 bases separated the two germline ends. The CDR3 is made up of 14 amino acids. Written as DNA, the CDR3 is TGTGCCAGCAGTTTGACAGTGGTGACCGGGGAGCTGTTTTTT. Protein: CASSLTVVTGELFF.